The 22 T cell receptor beta chains below come from one sample, sequenced in a study of glioma-infiltrating T cells. Using RNA template, CDR3s of TCR alpha and beta were amplified with iRepertoire arm-PCR. TCRdb itself ran the multiplex PCR reads through MiXCR, one entry per CDR3 protein. The sample lists over 120,000 distinct CDR3 sequences; about two fifths were seen once. The specimen was glioma tissue, nonneoplastic brain tissue, or PBMCs (not recorded which). Receptors were obtained from a human donor with low-grade glioma or glioblastoma, undergoing nonglioma brain surgery, or in good health (not recorded which).

In this sample, this clonotype turned up a few times. The genes are TRBV27 and TRBJ2-3, with 7 bases matching TRBD1. The CDR3 consists of 14 residues. Germline V gives CDR1 MNHEY, CDR2 SMNVEV (reference sequence). The ends lost 3 bases at V and 4 bases at J; junction bases unmatched: 4. CDR3 nucleotides: TGTGCCAGCAGTTTCCGGGACAGTTCAGATACGCAGTATTTT. Its translation: CASSFRDSSDTQYF.

This sequence joins TRBV4-1 and TRBJ1-2; D possibly corresponds to TRBD1 (5 bases). The CDR3 contains 13 residues. Germline V gives CDR1 MGHRA, CDR2 YSYEKL. The ends were cut back, 1 base at V and 10 bases at J, with 13 bases in the middle. CDR3 loop: CASSQVGTSHYTF. The CDR3 DNA reads TGCGCCAGCAGCCAAGTTGGGACTTCCCACTACACCTTC.

Only a few counts were recorded for this clonotype. The J gene is TRBJ1-2, the V gene TRBV27, with TRBD1 matching over 12 bases. The CDR3 extends over 14 amino acids. From germline, CDR1 is MNHEY and CDR2 SMNVEV (reference sequence). With V trimmed by 4 bases and J by 7 bases, 4 bases remained unmatched. CDR3 sequence: CASSSGDRGPGYTF. CDR3 nucleotides: TGTGCCAGCAGTTCAGGGGACAGGGGGCCTGGCTACACCTTC.

The V call is TRBV4-1, the J call TRBJ2-3; 7 nucleotides match TRBD2. Trimming took 1 base from V and 2 from J; bases not matched to a gene: 0. The CDR3 is 14 residues long. Per the germline V gene, CDR1 is MGHRA and CDR2 is YSYEKL. The CDR3 protein is CASSQGDYTDTQYF. Here the CDR3 DNA reads TGCGCCAGCAGCCAAGGGGACTACACAGATACGCAGTATTTT.

With respect to this clonotype: A much larger clone is a single base away; this may be a read error. The chain uses TRBV6-6 and TRBJ2-5, with D possibly matching TRBD1 (5 bases). Germline values: CDR1 MNHNY, CDR2 SVGAGI (reference sequence). V lost 6 bases and J lost 2, with 13 bases in between. The CDR3 sequence is 14 residues long. The CDR3, as DNA: TGTGCCAGCAGCGCGTTCGACAGACAAGAGACCCAGTACTTC. Translating gives CASSAFDRQETQYF.

This clonotype was seen at least ten times. V and J are TRBV20-1 and TRBJ1-1; D not certain. This CDR3 region has 10 residues. The V gene's germline CDR1 is DFQATT and CDR2 SNEGSKA (reference sequence). V gave up 6 bases and J gave up 7 bases, with 9 bases separating them. The CDR3 sequence is CSALRDEAFF. The CDR3 bases are TGCAGTGCCCTCCGGGATGAAGCTTTCTTT.

The rearrangement joins TRBV10-3 to TRBJ2-1, with 15 bases matching TRBD2. V was pared by 8 bases and J by 6 bases, with 5 bases of the junction left unmatched. Germline V gives CDR1 ENHRY, CDR2 SYGVKD. CDR3 length: 15 amino acids. CDR3: CAIGLAGGKPNEQFF. DNA for the CDR3: TGTGCCATCGGACTAGCGGGGGGGAAACCCAATGAGCAGTTCTTC.

The rearrangement joins TRBV6-1 to TRBJ2-1; D perhaps matches TRBD1 (6 bases). The CDR3 extends over 13 amino acids. Germline V CDR1 and CDR2: MNHNS, SASEGT. The ends were cut back, 5 bases at V and 6 bases at J, with 11 bases in the middle. In nucleotides, the CDR3 is TGTGCCAGCAGTTTGGGACACCTCAATGAGCAGTTCTTC. Residues: CASSLGHLNEQFF.

V is TRBV6-1 and J is TRBJ2-7, with 7 nucleotides matching TRBD2. V lost 6 bases and J lost 4; bases outside the gene matches: 6. The germline gives CDR1 MNHNS, CDR2 SASEGT. This CDR3 has 13 residues. The CDR3 sequence is CASSWGLSYEQYF. CDR3 DNA: TGTGCCAGCAGCTGGGGACTATCGTACGAGCAGTACTTC.

This clonotype was observed a handful of times. V and J are TRBV6-1 and TRBJ2-1; 14 bases align to TRBD2. With V trimmed by 4 bases and J by 2 bases, 1 base remained unmatched. The germline V gene has CDR1 MNHNS and CDR2 SASEGT. The CDR3 contains 16 residues. CDR3 region: CASSGTSGGPYNEQFF. The DNA of the CDR3 is TGTGCCAGCAGTGGGACTAGCGGGGGGCCCTACAATGAGCAGTTCTTC.

In this sample, this clonotype turned up a few times. The chain couples TRBV11-2 to TRBJ2-5; D gene unclear. V dropped 4 bases and J dropped 5 bases, with 14 bases sitting between them. The CDR3 is 14 residues long. Per germline, CDR1 SGHAT and CDR2 FQNNGV. This CDR3 is CASSSYLSRETQYF. In DNA, the CDR3 is TGTGCCAGCAGCTCCTACCTCAGCCGGGAGACCCAGTACTTC.

The chain combines TRBV29-1 with TRBJ1-1; D gene unclear. The CDR3 runs 12 residues. Germline CDR1 and CDR2: SQVTM and ANQGSEA. V gave up 6 bases and J gave up 1 base, with 9 bases separating them. The CDR3 DNA sequence: TGCAGCGTCGACATAACGAACACTGAAGCTTTCTTT. It encodes CSVDITNTEAFF.

This clonotype was counted between two and nine times. The chain employs TRBV2 and TRBJ2-7, with D perhaps TRBD1 (6 bases). Germline assignment: CDR1 SNHLY and CDR2 FYNNEI. There are 13 residues in the CDR3. V was shortened by 7 bases and J by 2 bases, with 12 bases between the two germline ends. The chain's CDR3 is CASTNRAAYEQYF. CDR3 coding DNA: TGTGCCAGCACGAACAGGGCGGCCTACGAGCAGTACTTC.

The V gene is TRBV19, the J gene TRBJ1-2; 7 nucleotides line up with TRBD1. With V trimmed by 5 bases and J by 2 bases, 5 bases remained unmatched. CDR1 and CDR2 from the germline V gene are LNHDA and SQIVND (reference sequence). The length of the CDR3 is 14 residues. CDR3 sequence (DNA): TGTGCCAGTAGTGGCCAACAGGGGAACTATGGCTACACCTTC. Translation: CASSGQQGNYGYTF.

The V call is TRBV5-1, the J call TRBJ1-1, with D hard to call. The CDR3 consists of 16 residues. CDR1 and CDR2 from the germline V gene are SGHRS and YFSETQ. Deletions cut 1 base from V and 0 bases from J, with 13 bases between. Written as DNA, the CDR3 is TGCGCCAGCAGCTTGACACGTCTTCTGATGAACACTGAAGCTTTCTTT. Amino acids: CASSLTRLLMNTEAFF.

The J gene is TRBJ2-5, the V gene TRBV7-9; 7 nucleotides agree with TRBD1. The length of the CDR3 is 15 residues. V shed 3 bases, J shed 2 bases, and the junction held 6 bases outside the gene matches. Germline-derived CDR1 and CDR2 are SEHNR and FQNEAQ (reference sequence). CDR3 in amino acids: CASSLDRTIQETQYF. In nucleotides, the CDR3 is TGTGCCAGCAGCTTGGACAGGACGATACAAGAGACCCAGTACTTC. Together with reference TRBV7-9 and TRBJ2-5, the CDR3 gives the full variable domain: DTGVSQNPRHKITKRGQNVTFRCDPISEHNRLYWYRQTLGQGPEFLTYFQNEAQLEKSRLLSDRFSAERPKGSFSTLEIQRTEQGDSAMYLCASSLDRTIQETQYFGPGTRLLVL.

This clonotype was seen once. The rearrangement joins TRBV19 to TRBJ2-7; 10 bases align to TRBD2. CDR3 length equals 14 residues. Germline values: CDR1 LNHDA, CDR2 SQIVND (reference sequence). V lost 5 bases, J lost 3 bases, and 4 bases stayed unmatched. The DNA of the CDR3 is TGTGCCAGTAGTTTCGGACTAGCGGACTACGAGCAGTACTTC. Residues: CASSFGLADYEQYF. Full variable domain (rest looked up from reference TRBV19 and TRBJ2-7): DGGITQSPKYLFRKEGQNVTLSCEQNLNHDAMYWYRQDPGQGLRLIYYSQIVNDFQKGDIAEGYSVSREKKESFPLTVTSAQKNPTAFYLCASSFGLADYEQYFGPGTRLTVT.

This clonotype is a singleton in its sample. This chain uses TRBV7-2 with TRBJ1-1; 7 nucleotides align to TRBD1. The V gene's germline CDR1 is SGHTA and CDR2 FQGNSA. This CDR3 comprises 12 residues. Unmatched junction bases numbered 4, after V lost 4 bases and J lost 8 bases. The CDR3 region is CASSSQGLEAFF. The CDR3 DNA is TGTGCCAGCAGCTCACAGGGGCTCGAAGCTTTCTTT.

The chain couples TRBV12-3 or TRBV12-4 to TRBJ2-1, with D perhaps matching TRBD1 or TRBD2 (5 bases each). Trimming pared 2 bases from V and 13 bases from J, leaving 21 bases between. CDR3 length: 15 residues. CDR3 DNA sequence: TGTGCCAGCAGTTTAATTCTGGGGGACCAAGAGACCCAGTTCTTC. Translated: CASSLILGDQETQFF.

At least ten counts were recorded for this clonotype. The V and J genes are TRBV20-1 and TRBJ1-2; 12 positions match TRBD1. The length of the CDR3 is 15 residues. The V segment lost 3 bases and the J segment 4 bases; nucleotides outside the gene matches: 6. Germline assignment: CDR1 DFQATT and CDR2 SNEGSKA (reference sequence). This CDR3 reads CSARDRDRGLYGYTF. DNA of the CDR3: TGCAGTGCTAGGGACCGGGACAGGGGGCTCTATGGCTACACCTTC.

This rearrangement joins TRBV18 to TRBJ2-1; tentatively, D is TRBD1 (6 bases). V lost 3 bases, J lost 3 bases, and 18 bases lay in between. The CDR3 is 17 residues long. The germline V gene has CDR1 KGHSH and CDR2 LQKENI. The CDR3 loop reads CASSPTTGSSGYNEQFF. CDR3 sequence (DNA): TGTGCCAGCTCACCCACAACAGGGTCGTCGGGCTACAATGAGCAGTTCTTC.

The CDR3 nucleotides are TGCAGTGTTGATACCCATAACACCGGGGAGCTGTTTTTT. Its protein product is CSVDTHNTGELFF. This rearrangement joins TRBV20-1 to TRBJ2-2; D call uncertain. V was cut by 7 bases and J by 2 bases, with 11 bases left in between. Germline loops: CDR1 DFQATT, CDR2 SNEGSKA (reference sequence). The CDR3 has 13 amino acids.